A single sample is the source of the 8 T cell receptor beta chains below, sequenced in a study of T cells in Graves' hyperthyroidism and ophthalmopathy (dated by TCRdb to the late 2010s). Library generation was performed with multiplex PCR. Sequencer: Illumina HiSeq 2000. The TCR beta CDR3 regions were amplified from RNA transcripts. For the first round of RT-PCR on the TCR CDR3, the HTBI primer set was used together with the Qiagen OneStep RT-PCR kit. In TCRdb, the public reads were trimmed at Q25 with fastp and aligned with MiXCR, with productive beta chains retained. For every CDR3 protein sequence, its rows merge into one entry that carries the most common genes and DNA. For this sample there are a few hundred thousand distinct CDR3 sequences; roughly 15% appear just once. Jointly, the top ten make up under 25% of the sample. Sequenced input: blood. Receptors were obtained from a woman aged 60-75 years with Graves' ophthalmopathy.

This clonotype appeared a few times. The chain uses TRBV10-3 and TRBJ2-5, with D possibly being TRBD2 (5 bases). The CDR3 is made up of 13 amino acids. Trimming took 6 bases from V and 2 from J, leaving 10 bases between them. The germline CDR1 and CDR2 sequences are ENHRY and SYGVKD. The CDR3 loop reads CAISSGPQETQYF. The CDR3 coding sequence is TGTGCCATCAGCAGCGGTCCTCAAGAGACCCAGTACTTC.

A remark on this clonotype: A much larger clone lies one base from this, so it may be a read error. The CDR3 region is CAWSVPGQQQFF. CDR3 DNA sequence: TGTGCCTGGAGTGTACCCGGGCAGCAGCAGTTCTTC. The chain recombines TRBV30 with TRBJ2-1, with D hard to call. Germline CDR1 GTSNPN, CDR2 SVGIG (reference sequence). The CDR3 is made up of 12 amino acids. V was pared by 0 bases and J by 11 bases, with 11 bases between.

Of note for this clonotype: A junction boundary mismatches the germline segment, possibly from a read error. This chain connects TRBV25-1 to TRBJ2-5; D not resolved. Germline V gives CDR1 MGHDK, CDR2 SYGVNS. The CDR3 is 10 amino acids. CDR3 DNA sequence: TGTGCCGGCAGTCGAGAGACCCAGTACTTC. Amino acids: CAGSRETQYF.

This clonotype was seen a handful of times. A single base separates this from a much larger clone, so it may be a read error. The CDR3 bases are TGCGCCAGCAGCCCAGGACAGGGTATCGCAGATACGCGGTATTTT. It translates to CASSPGQGIADTRYF. V is TRBV5-1 and J is TRBJ2-3; 8 nucleotides line up with TRBD1. The CDR3 consists of 15 residues. Germline lookup yields CDR1 SGHRS and CDR2 YFSETQ.

This clonotype was recorded many times. V gene TRBV7-8 combines with J gene TRBJ1-5; 9 bases are shared with TRBD1. Per germline, CDR1 SGHVS and CDR2 FQNEAQ. V shed 4 bases, J shed 1 base, and the junction held 5 bases outside the gene matches. The CDR3 is 16 amino acids. Here the CDR3 reads CASSSQGQGSNQPQHF. Written as DNA, the CDR3 is TGTGCCAGCAGCTCCCAGGGACAGGGAAGCAATCAGCCCCAGCATTTT.

Many counts were recorded for this clonotype. The rearrangement joins TRBV20-1 to TRBJ1-1, with 7 bases lining up with TRBD1. This CDR3 region has 12 residues. The J segment lost 12 bases and the V segment lost 4 bases, leaving 11 bases of the junction unmatched. The germline V gene has CDR1 DFQATT and CDR2 SNEGSKA (reference sequence). The CDR3 here is CSATLTGAGTFF. The CDR3 DNA sequence: TGCAGTGCTACCTTAACAGGGGCGGGAACTTTCTTT.

This clonotype was detected ten times or more. The genes are TRBV6-1 and TRBJ2-4, with D possibly being TRBD2 (6 bases). The germline V and J ends were trimmed by 10 bases and 5 bases, with 15 bases remaining between them. In germline, CDR1 is MNHNS, CDR2 SASEGT. The length of the CDR3 is 13 residues. The CDR3, as DNA: TGTGCCACCAAGAAGCGGAGGGAAAACATTCAGTACTTC. Residues: CATKKRRENIQYF.

In its sample, this clonotype was seen a few times. This rearrangement joins TRBV12-3 or TRBV12-4 to TRBJ2-1; no definite D call. V shed 5 bases and J shed 4 bases, with 12 bases lying between them. The CDR3 covers 14 residues. The CDR3 coding sequence is TGTGCCAGCAGTCGAACGCCCTATTACAATGAGCAGTTCTTC. Protein sequence: CASSRTPYYNEQFF.